The 19 T cell receptor beta chains in this list originate from one sample, sequenced in a study of T cells after yellow fever vaccination. TCRdb called the 5' RACE reads again in MiXCR, with one record for every CDR3 protein. The data show about 130,000 distinct CDR3 sequences, 5% to 8% seen once. Sample: CD4+ T cells sorted from PBMCs, taken 10 days after the yellow fever booster vaccination. The source of these receptors is a young man who received the YFV17D yellow fever vaccine.

This clonotype was found many times. This chain connects TRBV7-2 to TRBJ2-2; no clear D. This CDR3 region has 13 residues. Deletions cut 5 bases from V and 3 bases from J, with 7 bases between. Germline-derived CDR1 and CDR2 are SGHTA and FQGNSA. This CDR3 reads CASSLPHTGELFF. CDR3 nucleotide sequence: TGTGCCAGCAGCCTCCCCCACACCGGGGAGCTGTTTTTT.

This clonotype was seen at least ten times. This chain joins TRBV4-3 and TRBJ2-5; D gene ambiguous. From germline, CDR1 is LGHNA and CDR2 YSLEER. This CDR3 spans 15 amino acids. V lost 0 bases to trimming and J lost 5 bases, with 13 bases between them. The CDR3, as DNA: TGCGCCAGCAGCCAAGAGTACTTAGCACACGAGACCCAGTACTTC. Translated: CASSQEYLAHETQYF.

At least ten counts were recorded for this clonotype. The rearrangement links TRBV5-1 to TRBJ2-3; possible D gene TRBD2, 5 bases. This CDR3 contains 12 residues. V lost 5 bases and J 4 bases, leaving 8 bases between the germline ends. Germline CDR1 SGHRS, CDR2 YFSETQ. This chain's CDR3 is CASSTRSDTQYF. CDR3 DNA: TGCGCCAGCAGTACTAGGTCAGATACGCAGTATTTT.

This clonotype was detected ten times or more. The chain recombines TRBV5-1 with TRBJ2-7; 11 positions match TRBD1. The CDR3 is 16 amino acids. The V and J ends lost 4 bases and 4 bases, in that order; junction bases with no gene match: 10. Per germline, CDR1 SGHRS and CDR2 YFSETQ. The chain's CDR3 is CASSGQGQGVWYEQYF. The DNA of the CDR3 is TGCGCCAGCAGCGGACAGGGACAGGGGGTTTGGTACGAGCAGTACTTC. The full variable domain, rest sourced from reference TRBV5-1 and TRBJ2-7, is KAGVTQTPRYLIKTRGQQVTLSCSPISGHRSVSWYQQTPGQGLQFLFEYFSETQRNKGNFPGRFSGRQFSNSRSEMNVSTLELGDSALYLCASSGQGQGVWYEQYFGPGTRLTVT.

This clonotype was picked up many times. The chain joins TRBV12-3 or TRBV12-4 to TRBJ2-7, with 10 nucleotides matching TRBD2. J was trimmed by 2 bases and V by 6 bases; bases with no gene match: 4. The CDR3 runs 14 residues. CDR3 protein: CASRPTSGTYEQYF. DNA of the CDR3: TGTGCCAGCAGGCCAACTAGCGGGACCTACGAGCAGTACTTC.

This clonotype was counted ten times or more. The gene calls are TRBV6-5 and TRBJ2-2; perhaps TRBD2 as D (5 bases). Trimming pared 2 bases from V and 6 bases from J, leaving 10 bases between. The CDR3 spans 14 residues. Germline V gene sequence: CDR1 MNHEY, CDR2 SVGAGI. The CDR3 loop reads CASSYNRDSGELFF. DNA for the CDR3: TGTGCCAGCAGTTACAATCGGGATTCCGGGGAGCTGTTTTTT.

In nucleotides, the CDR3 is TGCGCCAGCAGCCCCGGGACAGACTCCCGGGATACGCAGTATTTT. Translating it yields CASSPGTDSRDTQYF. The chain has TRBV4-3 and TRBJ2-3; 7 nucleotides align to TRBD1. The CDR3 consists of 15 residues. Germline-derived CDR1 and CDR2 are LGHNA and YSLEER. J lost 6 bases, V lost 4 bases, and 10 bases had no gene match.

This clonotype was seen more than once but under ten times. V is TRBV11-2 and J is TRBJ1-5; tentative D call: TRBD1 (5 bases). Trimming left V 5 bases short and J 6 bases short, with 11 bases between. This CDR3 contains 13 residues. Per germline, CDR1 SGHAT and CDR2 FQNNGV. The CDR3 sequence: CASSPGTGQPQHF. DNA of the CDR3: TGTGCCAGCAGCCCGGGAACAGGTCAGCCCCAGCATTTT.

This clonotype appeared many times. This chain uses TRBV5-1 with TRBJ1-1, with unresolved D. The CDR3 loop spans 13 amino acids. CDR1 SGHRS and CDR2 YFSETQ come from the germline V gene. Trimming took 0 bases from V and 4 from J, leaving 7 bases between them. In DNA, the CDR3 is TGCGCCAGCAGCTTGGAAGTCACCACTGAAGCTTTCTTT. This codes for CASSLEVTTEAFF.

At least ten counts were recorded for this clonotype. The rearrangement uses TRBV20-1 and TRBJ2-7; D may correspond to TRBD1 or TRBD2 (6 bases each). Germline V CDR1 and CDR2: DFQATT, SNEGSKA (reference sequence). V lost 1 base and J lost 1, with 14 bases in between. The CDR3 extends over 15 amino acids. CDR3 loop: CSARVVAGQSYEQYF. The CDR3 DNA reads TGCAGTGCTAGAGTAGTGGCGGGACAATCCTACGAGCAGTACTTC.

This clonotype was observed a few times. The chain is built from TRBV5-5 and TRBJ1-5; 9 bases fit TRBD1. Germline lookup yields CDR1 SGHKS and CDR2 YYEKEE (reference sequence). CDR3 size: 15 residues. Trimming took 4 bases from V and 2 from J; bases not matched to a gene: 4. CDR3 sequence reads: CASSLTGGGNQPQHF. The DNA for the CDR3 is TGTGCCAGCAGCCTGACAGGGGGTGGCAATCAGCCCCAGCATTTT.

This clonotype was observed a handful of times. The V and J genes are TRBV7-8 and TRBJ2-7; D may be TRBD2 (6 bases). The germline V gene has CDR1 SGHVS and CDR2 FQNEAQ. The CDR3 extends over 15 amino acids. V gave up 0 bases and J gave up 7 bases, with 16 bases separating them. CDR3 DNA sequence: TGTGCCAGCAGCTTAGCGATCTACCGGGAGAGGGAGCAGTACTTC. Translation gives CASSLAIYREREQYF.

At least ten counts were recorded for this clonotype. The chain joins TRBV7-2 to TRBJ2-1; TRBD2 is a possible D gene (7 bases). The CDR3 is 15 residues long. The V gene's germline CDR1 is SGHTA and CDR2 FQGNSA. V gave up 5 bases and J gave up 2 bases, with 13 bases separating them. The CDR3 sequence: CASSGGASPYNEQFF. CDR3 DNA sequence: TGTGCCAGCAGCGGGGGGGCGTCTCCCTACAATGAGCAGTTCTTC.

This clonotype was detected ten times or more. This chain joins TRBV11-2 and TRBJ2-4; D ambiguous. CDR1 is SGHAT, CDR2 FQNNGV, per germline. The germline V and J ends were trimmed by 5 bases and 0 bases, with 11 bases remaining between them. The CDR3 is 15 amino acids. CDR3: CASSLPRLAKNIQYF. CDR3 coding DNA: TGTGCCAGCAGCCTCCCCAGACTAGCCAAAAACATTCAGTACTTC.

In its sample, this clonotype was seen many times. The CDR3 reads CASSQDYGVLVYEQYF. CDR3 DNA sequence: TGTGCCAGCAGCCAAGATTACGGCGTACTAGTCTACGAGCAGTACTTC. V and J are TRBV3-1 and TRBJ2-7; maybe TRBD2 (5 bases). Germline CDR1 LGHDT, CDR2 YNNKEL (reference sequence). The CDR3 has 16 residues. Trimming took off 0 bases at V and 3 bases at J, with 15 bases between the two ends.

This clonotype appeared many times. The V gene is TRBV20-1, the J gene TRBJ2-1, with 10 bases identical to TRBD2. This CDR3 spans 16 amino acids. The junction had 8 bases not matched to a gene; V was cut back by 2 bases and J by 4 bases. Germline V lookup: CDR1 DFQATT, CDR2 SNEGSKA (reference sequence). This chain's CDR3 is CSARRPRTSGYNEQFF. Written as DNA, the CDR3 is TGCAGTGCTAGAAGGCCCCGGACTAGCGGTTACAATGAGCAGTTCTTC.

This clonotype was counted only a few times. V is TRBV7-2 and J is TRBJ2-5; D is perhaps TRBD1 (6 bases). The CDR3 extends over 14 amino acids. The ends were cut back, 5 bases at V and 2 bases at J, with 12 bases in the middle. CDR1 is SGHTA, CDR2 FQGNSA, per germline. CDR3 residues: CASSQRGQQETQYF. Written as DNA, the CDR3 is TGTGCCAGCAGCCAGCGCGGACAGCAAGAGACCCAGTACTTC.

The J gene is TRBJ2-3, the V gene TRBV5-1; D not resolved. V lost 1 base and J lost 2, with 8 bases in between. Germline CDR1 reads SGHRS; CDR2 reads YFSETQ. CDR3 length: 14 amino acids. This CDR3 reads CASSLSGITDTQYF. CDR3 in DNA: TGCGCCAGCAGCTTGTCTGGTATCACAGATACGCAGTATTTT.

The sample holds many counts of this clonotype. The V and J genes are TRBV24-1 and TRBJ2-5; TRBD1 aligns across 8 bases. V trimming: 3 bases; J trimming: 5 bases; junction bases outside the gene matches: 10. The CDR3 sequence is 16 residues long. From germline, CDR1 is KGHDR and CDR2 SFDVKD. This chain's CDR3 is CATSDTSGGGRETQYF. DNA of the CDR3: TGTGCCACCAGTGATACCTCAGGGGGCGGTCGGGAGACCCAGTACTTC.